These 26 T cell receptor beta chains were all obtained from the same sample, sequenced in a study of T cell repertoires in cytomegalovirus infection. TCRdb re-called the reads with MiXCR, one entry per CDR3 protein. The table has approximately 180,000 distinct CDR3 sequences, approximately 18% seen once. What was sequenced was CD8+ T cells from PBMCs. The receptor source for this set is a human donor in good health (CMV status not recorded). Some clones in this sample may be carry-over from other donors' samples.

The chain carries TRBV7-8 and TRBJ2-7; D is possibly TRBD1 (6 bases). This CDR3 is 16 amino acids long. Trimming shortened V by 5 bases and J by 7 bases, and 24 bases separated the two germline ends. In germline, CDR1 is SGHVS, CDR2 FQNEAQ. The CDR3 is CASSLLNGQFLGEQYF. The CDR3 DNA reads TGTGCCAGCAGCCTACTAAACGGACAGTTCCTCGGGGAGCAGTACTTC.

This clonotype has only a few counts. The chain links TRBV12-3 or TRBV12-4 to TRBJ2-2, with 10 bases lining up with TRBD1. V shed 7 bases and J 5 bases; nucleotides not matched to a gene: 19. The CDR3 has 19 amino acids. CDR3 in amino acids: CASIPPHSRDRGNTGELFF. In DNA, the CDR3 is TGTGCCAGCATCCCCCCTCATTCCCGGGACAGGGGAAATACCGGGGAGCTGTTTTTT.

This clonotype has more than one count but fewer than ten. V is TRBV19 and J is TRBJ2-2, with D tentatively TRBD2 (6 bases). The CDR3 is 16 amino acids. CDR1 is LNHDA, CDR2 SQIVND, per germline (reference sequence). V shed 6 bases and J shed 1 base, with 15 bases lying between them. The CDR3 loop is CASSPPGGKNTGELFF. The CDR3 nucleotides read TGTGCCAGTAGCCCACCGGGCGGGAAGAACACCGGGGAGCTGTTTTTT.

This clonotype was detected only a few times. The V and J genes are TRBV7-2 and TRBJ2-1; 8 nucleotides align to TRBD1. Losses at the gene ends were 2 bases for V and 6 bases for J; bases not matched to a gene: 3. The CDR3 sequence is 14 residues long. Germline CDR1 SGHTA, CDR2 FQGNSA. Here the CDR3 reads CASSLLGQVNEQFF. The CDR3 nucleotides read TGTGCCAGCAGCTTACTGGGACAGGTCAATGAGCAGTTCTTC.

This clonotype was seen a handful of times. The genes are TRBV7-9 and TRBJ1-4; unclear D gene. CDR1 and CDR2 from the germline V gene are SEHNR and FQNEAQ (reference sequence). The CDR3 length is 14 residues. The V end was cut by 1 base, the J end by 8 bases, with 11 bases between. CDR3 sequence reads: CASSLGGRAEKLFF. The CDR3 nucleotides are TGTGCCAGCAGCTTAGGTGGGAGAGCGGAAAAACTGTTTTTT. Variable domain in full (rest from reference TRBV7-9 and TRBJ1-4): DTGVSQNPRHKITKRGQNVTFRCDPISEHNRLYWYRQTLGQGPEFLTYFQNEAQLEKSRLLSDRFSAERPKGSFSTLEIQRTEQGDSAMYLCASSLGGRAEKLFFGSGTQLSVL.

This clonotype has more than one count but fewer than ten. This sequence joins TRBV27 and TRBJ2-7, with a possible D match to TRBD1 (5 bases). Germline values: CDR1 MNHEY, CDR2 SMNVEV (reference sequence). V lost 2 bases and J 4 bases, leaving 15 bases between the germline ends. This CDR3 is 15 amino acids long. The CDR3 region has the DNA TGTGCCAGCAGTTTAGACCCAGGGCAGGGATACGAGCAGTACTTC. Encoded protein: CASSLDPGQGYEQYF.

V usage is TRBV12-3 or TRBV12-4 and J usage is TRBJ1-5; D not certain. The ends were cut back, 6 bases at V and 3 bases at J, with 12 bases in the middle. The CDR3 is 14 amino acids. CDR3: CASRSSVLNQPQHF. The CDR3 nucleotides read TGTGCCAGCAGATCGTCGGTCCTCAATCAGCCCCAGCATTTT.

This clonotype has just one count. The chain employs TRBV9 and TRBJ2-3; D unclear. There are 15 residues in the CDR3. Between the trimmed V and J ends, which lost 0 bases and 0 bases, there was a span of 8 bases. Germline V gene sequence: CDR1 SGDLS, CDR2 YYNGEE. CDR3 DNA: TGTGCCAGCAGCGTAGCTGGCGGTAGCACAGATACGCAGTATTTT. It yields the protein CASSVAGGSTDTQYF.

This clonotype was observed a few times. The chain uses TRBV7-3 and TRBJ2-5; 10 nucleotides align to TRBD1. The CDR3 loop spans 15 amino acids. V shed 3 bases, J shed 5 bases, and the junction held 6 bases outside the gene matches. Germline V CDR1 and CDR2: SGHTA, FQGTGA. DNA for the CDR3: TGTGCCAGCAGCTTGACAGGGGGCGCAAGGGAGACCCAGTACTTC. Protein: CASSLTGGARETQYF.

This clonotype showed up just a few times. The chain joins TRBV6-6 to TRBJ2-1; D is perhaps TRBD1 (5 bases). The CDR3 consists of 16 residues. Trimming left V 0 bases short and J 0 bases short, with 9 bases between. Germline V lookup: CDR1 MNHNY, CDR2 SVGAGI (reference sequence). The CDR3 DNA sequence: TGTGCCAGCAGTTACTCGGGGCGGAGCTCCTACAATGAGCAGTTCTTC. It is translated as CASSYSGRSSYNEQFF.

A few counts support this clonotype. This chain uses TRBV4-1 with TRBJ2-3; the match to TRBD1 covers 7 bases. Trimming removed 4 bases from V and 3 bases from J; junction bases left unmatched: 7. This CDR3 is built from 15 residues. Per the germline V gene, CDR1 is MGHRA and CDR2 is YSYEKL. The CDR3 DNA reads as TGCGCCAGCAGCCCAGTAACCAGGGGGACAGATACGCAGTATTTT. It codes for CASSPVTRGTDTQYF.

The chain has TRBV2 and TRBJ1-5; the D is unclear. The CDR3 spans 12 residues. Germline values: CDR1 SNHLY, CDR2 FYNNEI. Trimming left V 6 bases short and J 1 base short, with 4 bases between. CDR3 protein: CASRDSNQPQHF. Here the CDR3 DNA reads TGTGCCAGCAGGGACAGCAATCAGCCCCAGCATTTT. The complete variable domain, with remaining parts taken from reference TRBV2 and TRBJ1-5, reads EPEVTQTPSHQVTQMGQEVILRCVPISNHLYFYWYRQILGQKVEFLVSFYNNEISEKSEIFDDQFSVERPDGSNFTLKIRSTKLEDSAMYFCASRDSNQPQHFGDGTRLSIL.

As concerns this clonotype: A read error may produce the germline difference seen at one junction end. V is TRBV6-5 and J is TRBJ1-5; no clear D gene. Germline V gene data show CDR1 as MNHEY and CDR2 as SVGAGI. The CDR3 is made up of 14 amino acids. CDR3 in amino acids: CASRYSVSNQPQHF. The CDR3 DNA sequence: TGTGCCAGCAGATACTCGGTTAGCAATCAGCCCCAGCATTTT.

V gene TRBV28 combines with J gene TRBJ1-5; D might be TRBD1 (5 bases). Germline V gene sequence: CDR1 MDHEN, CDR2 SYDVKM. The CDR3 has 14 residues. V was shortened by 6 bases and J by 4 bases, with 13 bases between the two germline ends. This CDR3 reads CASSPPGTNQPQHF. CDR3 DNA: TGTGCCAGCAGCCCCCCAGGGACTAATCAGCCCCAGCATTTT.

V and J are TRBV6-1 and TRBJ2-7; 7 nucleotides match TRBD1. Germline assignment: CDR1 MNHNS and CDR2 SASEGT. The trim removed 7 bases at V and 5 bases at J, leaving 2 bases unmatched. This CDR3 region has 11 residues. The CDR3 region has the DNA TGTGCCAGCAAAGACAGGGACGAGCAGTACTTC. Its protein is CASKDRDEQYF.

CDR3 coding DNA: TGTGCCAGCCCAAAGGGAGAGACAGATACGCAGTATTTT. The encoded protein is CASPKGETDTQYF. The chain combines TRBV12-3 or TRBV12-4 with TRBJ2-3; TRBD2 is a possible D gene (5 bases). The ends were cut back, 8 bases at V and 3 bases at J, with 12 bases in the middle. The CDR3 contains 13 residues.

The rearrangement links TRBV28 to TRBJ2-7, with TRBD1 identical over 7 bases. Germline V gives CDR1 MDHEN, CDR2 SYDVKM. The CDR3 contains 14 residues. Trimming took 5 bases from V and 0 from J; bases not matched to a gene: 4. The CDR3 nucleotides are TGTGCCAGCAGTGGGGACAGCCCCTCCTACGAGCAGTACTTC. This gives the protein CASSGDSPSYEQYF.

The chain links TRBV20-1 to TRBJ1-4; D call uncertain. The V end lost 5 bases, the J end lost 0 bases, and 19 bases lay between the germline ends. Per the germline V gene, CDR1 is DFQATT and CDR2 is SNEGSKA (reference sequence). The CDR3 is made up of 17 amino acids. Here the CDR3 reads CSAARWTDQATNEKLFF. As DNA, the CDR3 is TGCAGTGCTGCCCGCTGGACCGACCAAGCAACTAATGAAAAACTGTTTTTT.

J is TRBJ1-4 and V is TRBV19; no clear D. The CDR3 is 16 residues long. Trimming removed 1 base at V and 0 bases at J, with 9 bases between. CDR1 is LNHDA, CDR2 SQIVND, per germline (reference sequence). The CDR3 loop is CASSIAWTATNEKLFF. In DNA form, the CDR3 reads TGTGCCAGTAGTATAGCTTGGACGGCAACTAATGAAAAACTGTTTTTT.

This clonotype has only a few counts. The rearrangement joins TRBV7-2 to TRBJ2-1, with 8 bases fitting TRBD2. V was pared by 1 base and J by 8 bases, with 1 base of the junction left unmatched. Germline CDR1 reads SGHTA; CDR2 reads FQGNSA. This CDR3 region has 13 residues. The CDR3 spells CASSLELADEQFF. CDR3 nucleotides: TGTGCCAGCAGCTTAGAACTAGCGGATGAGCAGTTCTTC.

There are a few counts of this clonotype. This chain connects TRBV7-2 to TRBJ2-2; 11 bases map to TRBD2. V shed 5 bases, J shed 3 bases, and the junction held 8 bases outside the gene matches. The CDR3 totals 17 residues. Germline assignment: CDR1 SGHTA and CDR2 FQGNSA. CDR3 protein: CASSGRTSGGYTGELFF. The CDR3 DNA sequence: TGTGCCAGCAGCGGCCGTACTAGCGGGGGATACACCGGGGAGCTGTTTTTT.

The chain recombines TRBV12-3 or TRBV12-4 with TRBJ1-1; D remains ambiguous. The CDR3 runs to 14 residues. With 6 bases removed from V and 0 bases from J, the gap between germline ends came to 11 bases. CDR3 sequence: CASRSGRMNTEAFF. DNA for the CDR3: TGTGCCAGCAGGTCCGGACGGATGAACACTGAAGCTTTCTTT.

The J gene is TRBJ1-1, the V gene TRBV20-1; tentatively, D is TRBD1 (5 bases). The CDR3 has 16 amino acids. The germline CDR1 and CDR2 sequences are DFQATT and SNEGSKA (reference sequence). Trimming shortened V by 3 bases and J by 0 bases, and 17 bases separated the two germline ends. DNA for the CDR3: TGCAGTGCTAGGGTGGGGCCCCTACACATGAACACTGAAGCTTTCTTT. Translating gives CSARVGPLHMNTEAFF.

The chain recombines TRBV4-1 with TRBJ2-2; D call uncertain. CDR3 size: 17 residues. V lost 0 bases, J lost 4 bases, and 15 bases lay in between. CDR1 and CDR2 (germline): MGHRA, YSYEKL. CDR3 in DNA: TGCGCCAGCAGCCAAGATTTGGCAGAAGTCCCCACCGGGGAGCTGTTTTTT. Amino acids: CASSQDLAEVPTGELFF.

The chain is built from TRBV29-1 and TRBJ2-2; 9 nucleotides line up with TRBD1. This CDR3 has 14 amino acids. From germline, CDR1 is SQVTM and CDR2 ANQGSEA. V shed 6 bases, J shed 5 bases, and the junction held 7 bases outside the gene matches. CDR3 sequence reads: CSVGGGQGTGELFF. CDR3 sequence (DNA): TGCAGCGTGGGGGGGGGACAGGGAACCGGGGAGCTGTTTTTT.

This rearrangement joins TRBV7-2 to TRBJ2-7; unclear D gene. CDR1 is SGHTA and CDR2 is FQGNSA in the germline V gene. With 5 bases removed from V and 3 bases from J, the gap between germline ends came to 11 bases. The CDR3 runs to 13 residues. Here the CDR3 DNA reads TGTGCCAGCAGCCCAGACGGATACTACGAGCAGTACTTC. Residues: CASSPDGYYEQYF.